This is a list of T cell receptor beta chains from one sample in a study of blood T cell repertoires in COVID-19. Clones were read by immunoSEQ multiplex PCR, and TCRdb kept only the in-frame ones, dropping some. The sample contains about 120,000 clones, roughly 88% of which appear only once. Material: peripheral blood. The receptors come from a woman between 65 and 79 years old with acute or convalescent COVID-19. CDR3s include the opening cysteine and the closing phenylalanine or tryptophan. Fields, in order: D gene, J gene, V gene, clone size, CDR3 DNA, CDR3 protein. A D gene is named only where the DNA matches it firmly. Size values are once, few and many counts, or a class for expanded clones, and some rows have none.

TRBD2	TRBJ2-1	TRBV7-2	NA	TGTGCCAGCAGCTCCAGCGCGGGAGCGTACAATGAGCAGTTCTTC	CASSSSAGAYNEQFF
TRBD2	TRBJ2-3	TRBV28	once	TGTGCCAGCATCTCCGGGACTAGCTATAGCACAGATACGCAGTATTTT	CASISGTSYSTDTQYF
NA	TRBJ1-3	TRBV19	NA	TGTGCCAGTAGTGGTAGAGGGATCGGTTCTGGAAACACCATATATTTT	CASSGRGIGSGNTIYF
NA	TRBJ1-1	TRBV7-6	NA	TGTGCCAGCAGCCCGCGAACTGCCCGGAACACTGAAGCTTTCTTT	CASSPRTARNTEAFF
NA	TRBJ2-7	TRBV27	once	TGTGCCAGCAGTTTATCGCTCAGAAGCTCCTACGAGCAGTACTTC	CASSLSLRSSYEQYF
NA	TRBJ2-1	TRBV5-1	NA	TGCGCCAGCAGCTATGGGTTCGAGTACAGGAGCAATGAGCAGTTCTTC	CASSYGFEYRSNEQFF
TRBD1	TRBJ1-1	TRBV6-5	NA	TGTGCCAGCAGTTACTCGAATACAGGGGATACTGAAGCTTTCTTT	CASSYSNTGDTEAFF
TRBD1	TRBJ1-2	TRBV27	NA	TGTGCCAGCAGTTCCACCCCCGGGACAGGGGGGAACTATGGCTACACCTTC	CASSSTPGTGGNYGYTF
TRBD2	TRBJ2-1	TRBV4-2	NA	TGTGCCAGCAGCCCAAGCGGGGGGGCCTCGAATGAGCAGTTCTTC	CASSPSGGASNEQFF
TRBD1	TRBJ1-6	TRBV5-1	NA	TGCGCCAGCAGCTTGGCCTCCAGGGGGAAAAATTCACCCCTCCACTTT	CASSLASRGKNSPLHF
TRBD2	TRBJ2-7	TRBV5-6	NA	TGTGCCAGCAGCATCGGGACTACCTACGAGCAGTACTTC	CASSIGTTYEQYF
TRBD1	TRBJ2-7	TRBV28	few	TGTGCCAGCAGTTCGCCCGACAGGGACGAGCAGTACTTC	CASSSPDRDEQYF
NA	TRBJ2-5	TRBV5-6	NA	TGTGCCAGCAGCCCGAGCGAGTGGGCGGGGACCCAAGAGACCCAGTACTTC	CASSPSEWAGTQETQYF
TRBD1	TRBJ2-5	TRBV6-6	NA	TGTGCCAGCGAGAACGCCGGGACAGGGGCCTCAGAGACCCAGTACTTC	CASENAGTGASETQYF
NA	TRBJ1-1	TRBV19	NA	TGTGCCAGTAGTCGGGCTTCGGGGGACACTGAAGCTTTCTTT	CASSRASGDTEAFF
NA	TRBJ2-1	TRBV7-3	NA	TGTGCCAGCAGCCCCCGAGTGGTCTCCTACAATGAGCAGTTCTTC	CASSPRVVSYNEQFF
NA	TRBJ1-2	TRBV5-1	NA	TGCGCCAGCAGCTTGCGGCAGGCTAACTATGGCTACACCTTC	CASSLRQANYGYTF
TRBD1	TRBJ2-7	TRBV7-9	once	TGTGCCAGCAGCTTTGCCGGGACAGGCAGCGAGCAGTACTTC	CASSFAGTGSEQYF
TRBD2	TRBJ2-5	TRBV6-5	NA	TGTGCCATCTCTCCCGGACTAGTTCGAGAGACCCAGTACTTC	CAISPGLVRETQYF
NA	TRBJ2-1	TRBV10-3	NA	TGTGCCACCCGGTTCGGACAGTTCAATGAGCAGTTCTTC	CATRFGQFNEQFF
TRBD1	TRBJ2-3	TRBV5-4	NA	TGTGCCAGCAGCGAACAGGGGGCGGGCACAGATACGCAGTATTTT	CASSEQGAGTDTQYF
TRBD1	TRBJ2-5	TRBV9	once	TGTGCCAGCAGCGTAGCCTTTCCCGGGACAGGGCCAGAGACCCAGTACTTC	CASSVAFPGTGPETQYF
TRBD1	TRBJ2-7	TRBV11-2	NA	TGTGCCAGCAGCTTAGACGGACAGGGAGGCTACGAGCAGTACTTC	CASSLDGQGGYEQYF
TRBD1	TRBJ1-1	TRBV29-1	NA	TGCAGCGTATCATACGGGACAGCAGAAGCTTTCTTT	CSVSYGTAEAFF